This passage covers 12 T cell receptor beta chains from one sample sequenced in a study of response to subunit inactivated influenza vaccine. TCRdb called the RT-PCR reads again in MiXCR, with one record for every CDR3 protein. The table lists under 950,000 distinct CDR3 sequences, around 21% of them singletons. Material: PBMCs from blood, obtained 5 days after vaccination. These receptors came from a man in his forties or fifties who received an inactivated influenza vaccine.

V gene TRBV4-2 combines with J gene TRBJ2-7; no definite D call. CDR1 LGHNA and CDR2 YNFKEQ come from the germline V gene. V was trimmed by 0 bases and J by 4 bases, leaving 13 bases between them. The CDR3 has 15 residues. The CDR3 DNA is TGTGCCAGCAGCCAAGATGGGAACGGCGGATACGAGCAGTACTTC. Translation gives CASSQDGNGGYEQYF.

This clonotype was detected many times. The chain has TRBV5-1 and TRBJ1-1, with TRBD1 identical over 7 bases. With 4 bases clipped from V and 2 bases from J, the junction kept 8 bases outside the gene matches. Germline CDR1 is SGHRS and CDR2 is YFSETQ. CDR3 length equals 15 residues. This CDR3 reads CASSDWGTVNTEAFF. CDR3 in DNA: TGCGCCAGCAGCGATTGGGGGACAGTTAACACTGAAGCTTTCTTT.

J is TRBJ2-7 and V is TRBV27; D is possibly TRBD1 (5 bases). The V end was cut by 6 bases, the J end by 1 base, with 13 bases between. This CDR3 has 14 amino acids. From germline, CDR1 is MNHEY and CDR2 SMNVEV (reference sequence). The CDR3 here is CASRPFRASYEQYF. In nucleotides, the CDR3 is TGTGCCAGCAGGCCCTTCAGGGCTTCCTACGAGCAGTACTTC.

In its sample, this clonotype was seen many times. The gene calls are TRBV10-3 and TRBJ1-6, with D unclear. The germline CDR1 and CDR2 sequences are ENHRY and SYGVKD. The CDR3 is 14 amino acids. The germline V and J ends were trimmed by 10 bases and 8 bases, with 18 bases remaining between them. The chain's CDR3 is CATSLTVSDSPLHF. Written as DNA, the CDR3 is TGTGCCACCTCGTTAACAGTGTCGGATTCACCCCTCCACTTT.

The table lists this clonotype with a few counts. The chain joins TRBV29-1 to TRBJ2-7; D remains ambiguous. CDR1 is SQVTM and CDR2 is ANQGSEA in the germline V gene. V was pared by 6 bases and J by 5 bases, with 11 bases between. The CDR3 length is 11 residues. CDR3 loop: CSVLTSHEQYF. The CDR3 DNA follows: TGCAGCGTCCTTACTTCCCACGAGCAGTACTTC.

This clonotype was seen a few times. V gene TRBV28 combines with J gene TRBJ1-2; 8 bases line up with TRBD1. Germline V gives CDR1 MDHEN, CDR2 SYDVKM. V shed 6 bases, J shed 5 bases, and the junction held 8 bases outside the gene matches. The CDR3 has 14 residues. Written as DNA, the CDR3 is TGTGCCAGCAGAGCTCAGGGGGCCGGGTATGGCTACACCTTC. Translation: CASRAQGAGYGYTF.

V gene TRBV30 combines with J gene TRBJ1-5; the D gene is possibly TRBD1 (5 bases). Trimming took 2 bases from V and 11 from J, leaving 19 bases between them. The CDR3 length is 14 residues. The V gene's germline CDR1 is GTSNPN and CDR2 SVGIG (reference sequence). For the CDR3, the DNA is TGTGCCTGGAGTCATCCGGGAGGACGAGGGGCCCAGCATTTT. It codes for CAWSHPGGRGAQHF.

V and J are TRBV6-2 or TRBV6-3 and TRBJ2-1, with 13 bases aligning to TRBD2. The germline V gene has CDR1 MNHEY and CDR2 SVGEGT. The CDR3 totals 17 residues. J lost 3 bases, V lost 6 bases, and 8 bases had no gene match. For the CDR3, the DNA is TGTGCCAGCAGCCGACACGGACTAGCGGGAGTCTACAATGAGCAGTTCTTC. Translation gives CASSRHGLAGVYNEQFF.

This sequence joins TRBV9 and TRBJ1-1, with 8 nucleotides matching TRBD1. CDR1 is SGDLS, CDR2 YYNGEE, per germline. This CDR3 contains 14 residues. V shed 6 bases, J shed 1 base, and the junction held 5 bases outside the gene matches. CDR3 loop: CASKGGTGNTEAFF. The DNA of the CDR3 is TGTGCCAGCAAGGGGGGGACAGGGAACACTGAAGCTTTCTTT.

CDR3: CASSLLVAKYNEQFF. The CDR3 nucleotides read TGTGCCAGCAGCTTGTTGGTAGCGAAGTACAATGAGCAGTTCTTC. The rearrangement uses TRBV5-6 and TRBJ2-1; D may be TRBD2 (5 bases). This CDR3 region has 15 residues. From germline, CDR1 is SGHDT and CDR2 YYEEEE. The V gene lost 1 base and the J gene lost 4 bases, with 12 bases spanning the gap.

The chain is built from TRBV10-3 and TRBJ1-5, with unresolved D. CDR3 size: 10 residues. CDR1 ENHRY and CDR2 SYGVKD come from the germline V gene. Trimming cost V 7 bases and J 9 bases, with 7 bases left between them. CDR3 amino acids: CAINSGPQHF. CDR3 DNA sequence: TGTGCCATCAACTCCGGGCCCCAGCATTTT.

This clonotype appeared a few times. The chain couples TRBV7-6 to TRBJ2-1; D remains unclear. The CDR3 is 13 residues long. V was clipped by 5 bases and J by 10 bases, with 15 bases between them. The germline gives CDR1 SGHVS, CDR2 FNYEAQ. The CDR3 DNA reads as TGTGCCAGCAGCACGACCCGCAAGAACGAGCAGTTCTTC. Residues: CASSTTRKNEQFF.